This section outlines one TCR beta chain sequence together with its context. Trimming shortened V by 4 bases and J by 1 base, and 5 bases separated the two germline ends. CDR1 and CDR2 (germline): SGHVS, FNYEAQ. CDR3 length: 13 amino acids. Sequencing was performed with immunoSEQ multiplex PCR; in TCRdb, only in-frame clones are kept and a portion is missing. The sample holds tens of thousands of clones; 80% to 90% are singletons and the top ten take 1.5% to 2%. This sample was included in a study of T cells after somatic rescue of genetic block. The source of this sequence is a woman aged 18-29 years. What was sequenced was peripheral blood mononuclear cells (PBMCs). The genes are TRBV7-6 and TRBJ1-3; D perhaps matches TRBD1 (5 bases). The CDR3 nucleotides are TGTGCCAGCAGCTCAGGGTCTGGAAACACCATATATTTT. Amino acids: CASSSGSGNTIYF.